The 22 T cell receptor beta chains below all came from one sample that was sequenced in a study of cytomegalovirus exposure and HLA in healthy donors. Amplification used 60 Vbeta primers and 13 Jbeta primers. Clones were read by immunoSEQ multiplex PCR, and TCRdb kept only the in-frame ones, dropping some. The sample lists 25,000 to 35,000 clones, roughly two fifths occurring once. The source material was PBMCs. The source is a woman between 45 and 60 years old in good health and CMV-seronegative.

A few counts support this clone. The chain is built from TRBV9 and TRBJ2-6, with a tentative D call TRBD1 (5 bases). Per germline, CDR1 SGDLS and CDR2 YYNGEE. CDR3 size: 16 residues. Trimming stripped 1 base from V and 0 bases from J, with 8 bases between. The CDR3 coding sequence is TGTGCCAGCAGCGTATACAGGACCTCTGGGGCCAACGTCCTGACTTTC. Its protein is CASSVYRTSGANVLTF.

A few counts support this clone. The rearrangement links TRBV6-1 to TRBJ2-7; the D gene is possibly TRBD2 (6 bases). CDR3 length: 13 residues. Germline CDR1 reads MNHNS; CDR2 reads SASEGT. Trimming cost V 7 bases and J 3 bases, with 13 bases left between them. DNA of the CDR3: TGTGCCAGCACCCCAACGCGGGACTACGAGCAGTACTTC. Translation gives CASTPTRDYEQYF.

The CDR3 DNA sequence: TGTGCCAGCAGTCTCGTGGGGCCCGGGGAGCTGTTTTTT. Its protein is CASSLVGPGELFF. The chain is built from TRBV28 and TRBJ2-2; a weak D match, TRBD1 (5 bases). CDR1 and CDR2 (germline): MDHEN, SYDVKM. Trimming shortened V by 5 bases and J by 6 bases, and 10 bases separated the two germline ends. The length of the CDR3 is 13 residues.

This clone has just a few counts. This sequence joins TRBV6-5 and TRBJ2-1; 7 nucleotides match TRBD2. CDR3 length equals 15 residues. Germline lookup yields CDR1 MNHEY and CDR2 SVGAGI. J lost 9 bases, V lost 5 bases, and 13 bases had no gene match. The CDR3 sequence: CASSPGTNSLGEQFF. The DNA for the CDR3 is TGTGCCAGCAGTCCCGGGACTAATTCCCTGGGTGAGCAGTTCTTC.

The V call is TRBV28, the J call TRBJ2-1; 8 bases are shared with TRBD2. Unmatched junction bases numbered 13, after V lost 6 bases and J lost 9 bases. Germline-derived CDR1 and CDR2 are MDHEN and SYDVKM. The CDR3 is made up of 15 amino acids. CDR3 DNA sequence: TGTGCCAGCAGATCACTCCACGGGGGGGCCTCTGAGCAGTTCTTC. This sequence encodes CASRSLHGGASEQFF.

Only a few counts were recorded for this clone. This rearrangement joins TRBV10-1 to TRBJ2-7, with 9 bases aligning to TRBD2. The trim removed 2 bases at V and 2 bases at J, leaving 16 bases unmatched. This CDR3 region has 19 residues. Germline V gene sequence: CDR1 WNHNN, CDR2 SYGVQD (reference sequence). The CDR3 region is CASSELGGRAGGITYEQYF. The DNA for the CDR3 is TGCGCCAGCAGTGAGCTGGGGGGGCGAGCGGGAGGAATAACCTACGAGCAGTACTTC.

This clone was seen once. The CDR3 nucleotides read TGTGCCAGCAGCAAGGGGGACAGGGTATGTGAGCAGTTCTTC. Translating it yields CASSKGDRVCEQFF. The rearrangement links TRBV21-1 to TRBJ2-1; the table's TRBD1 call for D was not verified on the DNA. TRBV21-1 is given as a pseudogene. The CDR3 is 14 residues long.

V is TRBV11-2 and J is TRBJ2-1, with TRBD1 matching 8 bases. In germline, CDR1 is SGHAT, CDR2 FQNNGV. Trimming took 9 bases from V and 3 from J; bases not matched to a gene: 13. The CDR3 length is 16 residues. The CDR3 DNA reads TGTGCCAGTCACCTTACATTACAGGGGGGCTACAATGAGCAGTTCTTC. Its translation: CASHLTLQGGYNEQFF.

This clone was observed a handful of times. The chain is built from TRBV19 and TRBJ1-2; the D gene is possibly TRBD1 (5 bases). The CDR3 consists of 15 residues. From germline, CDR1 is LNHDA and CDR2 SQIVND (reference sequence). V lost 2 bases and J lost 3, with 13 bases in between. The CDR3 DNA reads as TGTGCCAGTAGTATAATGTGGGGCAGGGACTATGGCTACACCTTC. Protein: CASSIMWGRDYGYTF.

This clone was counted only a few times. This sequence joins TRBV5-1 and TRBJ2-7; TRBD1 agrees at 8 bases. CDR1 is SGHRS, CDR2 YFSETQ, per germline. J was trimmed by 7 bases and V by 3 bases; bases with no gene match: 6. The CDR3 covers 13 residues. In nucleotides, the CDR3 is TGCGCCAGCAGCTCGGGACAGGTGGGGGAGCAGTACTTC. The encoded protein is CASSSGQVGEQYF.

The chain has TRBV6-6 and TRBJ2-7, with D possibly being TRBD2 (5 bases). CDR3 size: 13 residues. V shed 7 bases and J shed 8 bases, with 18 bases lying between them. The germline gives CDR1 MNHNY, CDR2 SVGAGI (reference sequence). The DNA of the CDR3 is TGTGCCAGCACCCCGGAGGCGGTCGGTAAGCAGTACTTC. Protein product: CASTPEAVGKQYF.

This clone was detected a few times. The V gene is TRBV7-6, the J gene TRBJ2-5; D is perhaps TRBD2 (5 bases). Germline V gene data show CDR1 as SGHVS and CDR2 as FNYEAQ. There are 12 residues in the CDR3. Trimming pared 5 bases from V and 5 bases from J, leaving 9 bases between. The CDR3 sequence is CASSQTGETQYF. CDR3 coding DNA: TGTGCCAGCAGCCAAACGGGGGAGACCCAGTACTTC.

The chain is built from TRBV7-3 and TRBJ1-1, with a weak D call TRBD1 (5 bases). The CDR3 consists of 13 residues. Germline lookup yields CDR1 SGHTA and CDR2 FQGTGA. Trimming left V 1 base short and J 3 bases short, with 6 bases between. This CDR3 reads CASSLRGDTEAFF. CDR3 bases: TGTGCCAGCAGCTTAAGGGGGGACACTGAAGCTTTCTTT.

The sample holds a few counts of this clone. The J gene is TRBJ1-1, the V gene TRBV5-5; the match to TRBD1 covers 9 bases. V trimming: 1 base; J trimming: 0 bases; junction bases outside the gene matches: 13. The CDR3 has 19 amino acids. Germline CDR1 and CDR2: SGHKS and YYEKEE (reference sequence). For the CDR3, the DNA is TGTGCCAGCAGCTTGAGCAGGACAGGGGTCACATTTATGAACACTGAAGCTTTCTTT. It specifies CASSLSRTGVTFMNTEAFF. The whole variable domain, filled in from reference TRBV5-5 and TRBJ1-1, reads DAGVTQSPTHLIKTRGQQVTLRCSPISGHKSVSWYQQVLGQGPQFIFQYYEKEERGRGNFPDRFSARQFPNYSSELNVNALLLGDSALYLCASSLSRTGVTFMNTEAFFGQGTRLTVV.

This chain connects TRBV13 to TRBJ2-1; 7 bases agree with TRBD2. The CDR3 is made up of 12 amino acids. V trimming: 5 bases; J trimming: 10 bases; junction bases outside the gene matches: 5. CDR1 PRHDT and CDR2 FYEKMQ come from the germline V gene (reference sequence). The CDR3 coding sequence is TGTGCCAGCAGCCAATCCGGGGGGGAGCAGTTCTTC. Residues: CASSQSGGEQFF.

The sample holds a few counts of this clone. This chain links TRBV19 with TRBJ2-3; 8 bases agree with TRBD2. The V and J ends lost 3 bases and 0 bases, in that order; junction bases with no gene match: 5. The CDR3 extends over 16 amino acids. CDR1 LNHDA and CDR2 SQIVND come from the germline V gene (reference sequence). The CDR3 region is CASSISGARSTDTQYF. Here the CDR3 DNA reads TGTGCCAGTAGTATTAGCGGGGCGCGTAGCACAGATACGCAGTATTTT.

The V call is TRBV11-3, the J call TRBJ2-4; 10 bases align to TRBD1. Germline CDR1 is SGHNT and CDR2 is YENEEA. The CDR3 is 13 amino acids. V lost 5 bases and J lost 8; bases outside the gene matches: 3. Here the CDR3 DNA reads TGTGCCAGCAGCCTAGGACAGGGGGACATTCAGTACTTC. Protein product: CASSLGQGDIQYF.

This chain links TRBV4-1 with TRBJ1-2; D is possibly TRBD1 (5 bases). The germline V gene encodes CDR1 MGHRA and CDR2 YSYEKL. The CDR3 is 15 residues long. Between the trimmed V and J ends, which lost 3 bases and 0 bases, there was a span of 11 bases. CDR3 DNA sequence: TGCGCCAGCAGCCATGGGAGGGGCGCTAACTATGGCTACACCTTC. Encoded protein: CASSHGRGANYGYTF.

V is TRBV7-2 and J is TRBJ1-2; a weak D match, TRBD1 (6 bases). CDR1 and CDR2 (germline): SGHTA, FQGNSA. This CDR3 region has 13 residues. V was clipped by 4 bases and J by 7 bases, with 13 bases between them. The CDR3: CASSYTDSPGYTF. The CDR3 nucleotides read TGTGCCAGCAGCTACACGGACAGCCCTGGCTACACCTTC.

This clone has just a few counts. The gene calls are TRBV19 and TRBJ2-5; weak D call: TRBD2 (7 bases). The CDR3 is 14 residues long. CDR1 and CDR2 from the germline V gene are LNHDA and SQIVND (reference sequence). V was clipped by 4 bases and J by 4 bases, with 13 bases between them. The CDR3 loop is CASSRGGALETQYF. The CDR3 DNA is TGTGCCAGTAGTAGGGGGGGGGCCTTAGAGACCCAGTACTTC.

The rearrangement uses TRBV29-1 and TRBJ2-2; possibly TRBD1 for D (5 bases). The germline V gene has CDR1 SQVTM and CDR2 ANQGSEA. The CDR3 is 15 residues long. Trimming stripped 6 bases from V and 4 bases from J, with 18 bases between. CDR3 loop: CSVLGREASTGELFF. In DNA form, the CDR3 reads TGCAGCGTGTTGGGGCGCGAGGCGAGCACCGGGGAGCTGTTTTTT.

The chain links TRBV28 to TRBJ1-5; 9 positions agree with TRBD1. There are 12 residues in the CDR3. V dropped 6 bases and J dropped 16; count of bases not matched to a gene: 10. The germline CDR1 and CDR2 sequences are MDHEN and SYDVKM. CDR3 residues: CASRSNRDREHF. The DNA of the CDR3 is TGTGCCAGCAGATCAAACCGGGACAGGGAACATTTT.